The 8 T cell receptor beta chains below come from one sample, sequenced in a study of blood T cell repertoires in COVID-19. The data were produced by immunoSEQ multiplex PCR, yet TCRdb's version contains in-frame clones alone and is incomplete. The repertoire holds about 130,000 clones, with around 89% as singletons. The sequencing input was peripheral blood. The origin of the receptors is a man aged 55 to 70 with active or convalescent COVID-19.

Written as DNA, the CDR3 is TGTGCCACCAGTGATTACAGGGGTGCCGGGGAGCTGTTTTTT. It specifies CATSDYRGAGELFF. The rearrangement joins TRBV24-1 to TRBJ2-2, with 7 bases identical to TRBD1. The CDR3 runs 14 residues. The V gene end was trimmed by 2 bases and the J gene end by 6 bases; junction bases not matched to a gene: 2. Germline CDR1 KGHDR, CDR2 SFDVKD.

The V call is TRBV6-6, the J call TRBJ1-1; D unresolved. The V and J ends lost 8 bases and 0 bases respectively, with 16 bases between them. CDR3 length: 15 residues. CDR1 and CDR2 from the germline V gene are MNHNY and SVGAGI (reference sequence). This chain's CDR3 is CASETSGGVNTEAFF. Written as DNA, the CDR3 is TGTGCCAGCGAGACCAGCGGAGGAGTGAACACTGAAGCTTTCTTT.

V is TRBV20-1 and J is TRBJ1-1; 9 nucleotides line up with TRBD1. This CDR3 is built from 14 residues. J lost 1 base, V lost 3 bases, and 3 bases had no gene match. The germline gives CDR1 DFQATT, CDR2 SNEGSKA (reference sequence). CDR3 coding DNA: TGCAGTGCTAGTACAGGGGGCAGGAACACTGAAGCTTTCTTT. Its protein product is CSASTGGRNTEAFF.

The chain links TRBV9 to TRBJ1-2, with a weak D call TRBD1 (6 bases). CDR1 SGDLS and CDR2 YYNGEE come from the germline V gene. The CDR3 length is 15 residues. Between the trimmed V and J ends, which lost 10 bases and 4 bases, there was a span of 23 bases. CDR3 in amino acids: CAVPGGGPRGYGYTF. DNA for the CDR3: TGTGCCGTCCCTGGGGGGGGCCCGCGGGGCTATGGCTACACCTTC. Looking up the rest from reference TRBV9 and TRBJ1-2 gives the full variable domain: DSGVTQTPKHLITATGQRVTLRCSPRSGDLSVYWYQQSLDQGLQFLIQYYNGEERAKGNILERFSAQQFPDLHSELNLSSLELGDSALYFCAVPGGGPRGYGYTFGSGTRLTVV.

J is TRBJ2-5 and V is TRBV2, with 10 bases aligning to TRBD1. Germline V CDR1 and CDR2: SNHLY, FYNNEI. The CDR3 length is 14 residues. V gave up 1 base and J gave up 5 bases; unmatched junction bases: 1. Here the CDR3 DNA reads TGTGCCAGCAGTGAAGAGGACAGGGGGGAGACCCAGTACTTC. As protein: CASSEEDRGETQYF.

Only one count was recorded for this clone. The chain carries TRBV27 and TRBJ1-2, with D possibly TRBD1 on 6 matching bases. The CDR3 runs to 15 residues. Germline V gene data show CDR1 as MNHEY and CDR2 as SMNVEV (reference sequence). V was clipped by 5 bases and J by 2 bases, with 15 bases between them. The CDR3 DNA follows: TGTGCCAGCAGTCGGGACGGAACAGGGAACTATGGCTACACCTTC. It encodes CASSRDGTGNYGYTF.

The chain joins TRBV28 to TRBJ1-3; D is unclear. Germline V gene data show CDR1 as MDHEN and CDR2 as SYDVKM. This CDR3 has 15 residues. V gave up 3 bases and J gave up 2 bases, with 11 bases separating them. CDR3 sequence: CASSLELGAGNTIYF. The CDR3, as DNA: TGTGCCAGCAGTTTGGAGTTGGGTGCTGGAAACACCATATATTTT.

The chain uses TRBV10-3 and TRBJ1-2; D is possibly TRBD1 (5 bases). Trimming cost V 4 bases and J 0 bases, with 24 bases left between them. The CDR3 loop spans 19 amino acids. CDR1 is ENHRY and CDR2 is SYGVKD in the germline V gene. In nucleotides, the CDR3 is TGTGCCATCAGTGCCGGGGGGGAGAGAGCACAGAGCTCTAACTATGGCTACACCTTC. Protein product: CAISAGGERAQSSNYGYTF.